This T cell receptor beta chain originates from a study of T cell responses to AZD1222 COVID-19 vaccine (dated by TCRdb to about 2021). For the study in its entirety: AZD1222 recipients with second doses at about 4 weeks or about 12 weeks were pooled, because spike-specific TCR depth and breadth did not differ between schedules. Trial participants were enrolled into age subgroups of 18-55, 56-69 and 70-plus years, which contained about 150, 28 and 57 TCR-sequenced participants, respectively. A total of 230 to 250 trial participants underwent TCR sequencing, of whom some 210 received two doses of AZD1222 and some 26 received two doses of the MenACWY control vaccine. Overall results and qualifications from the work: Spike-specific TCR breadth and depth rose significantly after two AZD1222 doses compared with day 0 and with MenACWY recipients. The 56-69-year group was small, and its depth increase did not reach significance, likely because of low power. Reportedly, almost half of the unique spike-specific TCRs recognized epitopes lying outside the regions that are mutated in the B.1.351 and B.1.1.7 variants. Most participants were white British and females outnumbered males, and the authors suggested that clonal diversity may have been underestimated. Only five to seven AZD1222 recipients were SARS-CoV-2 seropositive at baseline, limiting conclusions about previously exposed vaccinees. Because no samples from the day 14 peak response were available, repertoires could be characterized only after the peak T cell response. Vaccine-associated CD4 TCRs spanned the whole spike protein, with dominant responses in regions 160-218 and 743-854.

The CDR3 regions of human TCRbeta chains were analyzed by immunosequencing. The original pipeline was this. TCRs in the repertoires were matched against a reference library of SARS-CoV-2-specific TCRs that had been generated with the MIRA antigen-specificity platform. Breadth meant the fraction of unique TCRs that were SARS-CoV-2-associated, whereas depth meant the fraction of total T cells that were SARS-CoV-2-associated. Each spike-specific TCR was assigned to its reactive spike region and to a CD4 or CD8 class using the MIRA data. Log10-transformed breadth and depth values were compared by one-way ANOVA with Sidak's multiple comparisons tests. TCRdb stores this immuneACCESS table with in-frame sequences only. Part of the clones is absent; in the studies checked, under half of the shortfall reflects unresolved V genes, and no reason is known for the rest. Clone size and the V and J calls come from that table; the DNA yielded D and trimming. This sample holds about 170,000 clones; about 92% were observed only once. About 3.9% of the sample belongs to the ten largest clones.

Concerning this clone: There is no known antigen for this receptor. No much larger clonotype is one base removed from it; base qualities were not supplied.

The sample's time point label is to be understood as: baseline before first vaccination. The vaccinee samples were drawn from two UK trials, COV001 and COV002, one of which was a single-blind randomized controlled phase 2/3 trial testing AZD1222 (ChAdOx1 nCoV-19) in healthy adults. Trial participant PBMC samples were collected at day 0 and day 28 after the second dose for TCRbeta chain sequencing. There are 13 amino acids in the CDR3, from cysteine to phenylalanine inclusive. Only the CDR3 portion is preserved as DNA: 39 bases, with reading frame beginning at the first base. For this chain, trimming is 10 bases at the V end and 7 bases at the J end, and the number of junction bases without a gene match is 7. As encoded in the germline V gene, CDR1 is ENHRY while CDR2 is SYGVKD.

The origin of this receptor is an adult in good health. Here the sequenced sample was peripheral blood, taken on day 0 of AZD1222 vaccination. The chain is assembled from TRBV10-3 and TRBJ1-4; TRBD1 lines up with 9 middle nucleotides. The sequenced DNA: TGTGCCACCAACAGGGGGCCAGGTGAAAAACTGTTTTTT. Its product reads: CATNRGPGEKLFF.